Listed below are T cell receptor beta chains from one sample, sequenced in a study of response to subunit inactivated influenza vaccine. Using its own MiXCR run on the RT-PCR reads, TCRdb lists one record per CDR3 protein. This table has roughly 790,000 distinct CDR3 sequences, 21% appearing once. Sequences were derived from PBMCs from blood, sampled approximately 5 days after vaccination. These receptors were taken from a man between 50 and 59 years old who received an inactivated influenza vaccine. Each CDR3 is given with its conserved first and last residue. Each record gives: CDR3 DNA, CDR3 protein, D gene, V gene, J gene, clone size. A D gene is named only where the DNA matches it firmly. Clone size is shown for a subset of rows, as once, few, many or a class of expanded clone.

TGTGCCAGCAGTGAAGGGCAGGGGGGTCAGCCCCAGCATTTT	CASSEGQGGQPQHF	TRBD1	TRBV6-1	TRBJ1-5	few
TGTGCCAGCAGCTTATGGTTATCAGGAGCTCATGGGGCCCAGTACTTC	CASSLWLSGAHGAQYF	-	TRBV11-1	TRBJ2-5	few
TGTGCCAGCAGCTGGGGGGCCGGGGAGACCCAGTACTTC	CASSWGAGETQYF	-	TRBV11-3	TRBJ2-5	few
TGCAGCGTTGCGGGGGACTACAATGAGCAGTTCTTC	CSVAGDYNEQFF	-	TRBV29-1	TRBJ2-1	many
TGTGCCAGCAGCATCGGACTAGGAGTCTACGAGCAGTACTTC	CASSIGLGVYEQYF	TRBD2	TRBV7-2	TRBJ2-7	few
TGCAGTGCTAGAGATACTCGCGGTAGAGGTACGCAGTATTTT	CSARDTRGRGTQYF	-	TRBV20-1	TRBJ2-3	-
TGTGCCAGCAGTTTTGGGGGAAGGGAGACCGGGGAGCTGTTTTTT	CASSFGGRETGELFF	-	TRBV12-3/TRBV12-4	TRBJ2-2	few
TGCAGTGCTAGCAGCAGGGCTGACATTCAGTACTTC	CSASSRADIQYF	-	TRBV20-1	TRBJ2-4	-
TGTGCCAGCAGCTTAGCGGGGGTAACCTACGAGCAGTACTTC	CASSLAGVTYEQYF	TRBD2	TRBV28	TRBJ2-7	many
TGTGCCAGCAGGGGACTAGCGGGAGGGGAGACCCAGTACTTC	CASRGLAGGETQYF	TRBD2	TRBV12-3/TRBV12-4	TRBJ2-5	-
TGCAGTGCTAGAGATTACTTGCAAGAGACCCAGTACTTC	CSARDYLQETQYF	-	TRBV20-1	TRBJ2-5	-
TGCGCCAGCAGCCCGGGACTGAGCTATAATTCACCCCTCCACTTT	CASSPGLSYNSPLHF	-	TRBV5-1	TRBJ1-6	few